The sequence of this TCR beta chain was determined in a study of response to subunit inactivated influenza vaccine. Findings and caveats of the study: T cells newly recruited by each seasonal influenza vaccination are few, the authors suggested.

TCRdb ran MiXCR on the RT-PCR reads and lists one entry per CDR3 protein. Altogether 860,000 or so distinct CDR3 sequences are present, approximately 22% being singletons, with the ten largest covering roughly 10%. In the case of this clonotype: Its antigen is unknown. With a much larger clone just one base away, this may be a read error.

Trimming pared 8 bases from V and 4 bases from J, leaving 17 bases between. This CDR3 comprises 14 residues. This sequence originates from a man aged 50 to 60 who received an inactivated influenza vaccine. The starting material was PBMCs from blood, obtained roughly 5 days after vaccination. The chain has TRBV12-3 or TRBV12-4 and TRBJ2-5; no clear D. The CDR3 reads CASSLRTTGETQYF. The CDR3 region has the DNA TGTGCCAGCTCTCTAAGGACCACTGGAGAGACCCAGTACTTC.